The next 6 T cell receptor beta chains were all read from a single sample in a study of glioma-infiltrating T cells. Using RNA template, CDR3s of TCR alpha and beta were amplified with iRepertoire arm-PCR. TCRdb fed the multiplex PCR reads into MiXCR, producing one record per CDR3 protein. The sample lists some 120,000 distinct CDR3 sequences, more than 20% occurring once. The sequenced sample consisted of glioma tissue, nonneoplastic brain tissue, or PBMCs (not recorded which). These receptors were taken from a human donor with low-grade glioma or glioblastoma, undergoing nonglioma brain surgery, or in good health (not recorded which).

With respect to this clonotype: The missing conserved phenylalanine or tryptophan at the end of this CDR3 makes a read error likely. The rearrangement joins TRBV3-1 to TRBJ2-7; possibly TRBD2 for D (6 bases). Germline assignment: CDR1 LGHDT and CDR2 YNNKEL (reference sequence). V was clipped by 3 bases and J by 9 bases, with 27 bases between them. The CDR3 covers 17 residues. The CDR3, as DNA: TGTGCCAGCAGCCAGGGGATAACCGGGACTTTCCTCGTAAGGCAGTACCTC. Translated, it gives CASSQGITGTFLVRQYL.

This clonotype was seen ten or more times. The chain employs TRBV7-6 and TRBJ2-7, with D maybe TRBD1 (5 bases). There are 14 residues in the CDR3. Between the trimmed V and J ends, which lost 4 bases and 0 bases, there was a span of 10 bases. CDR1 is SGHVS, CDR2 FNYEAQ, per germline. The CDR3 DNA is TGTGCCAGCAGCTCAACTACAGGCTCCTACGAGCAGTACTTC. Translated, it gives CASSSTTGSYEQYF.

This clonotype has only a few counts. The chain carries TRBV12-5 and TRBJ2-1; D not certain. Germline CDR1 is LGHNT and CDR2 is FRNRAP. V shed 2 bases and J shed 3 bases, with 11 bases lying between them. This CDR3 spans 15 amino acids. The CDR3 nucleotides read TGTGCTAGTGGTTTGAAAAAGACGGTCTACAATGAGCAGTTCTTC. It yields the protein CASGLKKTVYNEQFF.

A few counts support this clonotype. CDR3 bases: TGTGCCAGCAGTCCGACCCCGGGAAACGGGGAGCTGTTTTTT. Encoded protein: CASSPTPGNGELFF. J is TRBJ2-2 and V is TRBV12-3 or TRBV12-4; weak D call: TRBD2 (5 bases). CDR3 length: 14 amino acids. V shed 5 bases and J shed 7 bases, with 14 bases lying between them.

This clonotype was picked up many times. The chain couples TRBV18 to TRBJ2-1; 11 bases match TRBD2. Germline loops: CDR1 KGHSH, CDR2 LQKENI. V shed 3 bases and J 8 bases; nucleotides not matched to a gene: 3. This CDR3 is built from 14 residues. The CDR3 DNA follows: TGTGCCAGCTCACCCCCGGGACTAGCGGATGAGCAGTTCTTC. It specifies CASSPPGLADEQFF.

The rearrangement joins TRBV4-2 to TRBJ2-7; 10 nucleotides match TRBD2. After removal of 0 bases from V and 2 bases from J, the junction contained 10 bases not matched to a gene. There are 18 residues in the CDR3. The germline gives CDR1 LGHNA, CDR2 YNFKEQ. DNA of the CDR3: TGTGCCAGCAGCCAAGAAGCTTTCCCGGGACTAGCGACCTACGAGCAGTACTTC. This gives the protein CASSQEAFPGLATYEQYF.